The source of this T cell receptor (beta chain) is a study of cytomegalovirus exposure and HLA in healthy donors. There are 16 residues in the CDR3. CDR1 SGHTA and CDR2 FQGNSA come from the germline V gene. The V end was cut by 7 bases, the J end by 5 bases, with 23 bases between. The PCR employed 60 Vbeta primers together with 13 Jbeta primers. Here immunoSEQ multiplex PCR was the method, and the copy in TCRdb shows in-frame clones only, minus some. The sample carries 160,000 or so clones, roughly 80% recorded once. The sequencing sample was made of PBMCs. The source of this sequence is a man aged 50 to 59 in good health and CMV-seropositive. This chain connects TRBV7-2 to TRBJ2-5; D is possibly TRBD2 (6 bases). CDR3 region: CASIPGLGLAQETQYF. CDR3 sequence (DNA): TGTGCCAGCATCCCTGGATTGGGACTCGCCCAGGAGACCCAGTACTTC.